The 28 T cell receptor beta chains below were found in one sample sequenced in a study of cytomegalovirus exposure and HLA in healthy donors. Amplification used 60 Vbeta primers and 13 Jbeta primers. The method was immunoSEQ multiplex PCR; TCRdb's version includes in-frame clones alone and lacks a portion of them. The table includes some 120,000 clones, less than 75% detected once. The sample comprised PBMCs. These receptors were collected from a woman aged 35 to 49 in good health and CMV-seronegative.

In DNA form, the CDR3 reads TGTGCCAGCAGGGAGAGGGACTTCGCTAACTATGGCTACACCTTC. This sequence encodes CASRERDFANYGYTF. The V and J genes are TRBV2 and TRBJ1-2; D may be TRBD1 (5 bases). Between the trimmed V and J ends, which lost 6 bases and 0 bases, there was a span of 14 bases. The CDR3 contains 15 residues. CDR1 and CDR2 (germline): SNHLY, FYNNEI.

The V and J genes are TRBV9 and TRBJ2-1; 7 bases line up with TRBD1. J was trimmed by 9 bases and V by 0 bases; bases with no gene match: 6. CDR1 and CDR2 from the germline V gene are SGDLS and YYNGEE. CDR3 size: 14 residues. DNA of the CDR3: TGTGCCAGCAGCGTAGTCCCAGGGGGTGGTGAGCAGTTCTTC. Translated, it gives CASSVVPGGGEQFF.

CDR3 protein: CASSEDSFYGYTF. CDR3 DNA sequence: TGTGCCAGCTCCGAGGACAGTTTCTATGGCTACACCTTC. The rearrangement links TRBV18 to TRBJ1-2; D might be TRBD1 (6 bases). Germline V CDR1 and CDR2: KGHSH, LQKENI. V lost 6 bases and J lost 4, with 12 bases in between. The CDR3 spans 13 residues.

This chain connects TRBV19 to TRBJ1-2, with 7 nucleotides matching TRBD1. CDR1 and CDR2 from the germline V gene are LNHDA and SQIVND (reference sequence). This CDR3 spans 15 amino acids. Trimming at V came to 7 bases and at J to 4 bases, leaving 12 bases not matched to a gene. CDR3 coding DNA: TGTGCCAGTACTGAGGAGACAGGGCACCTCTATGGCTACACCTTC. Protein sequence: CASTEETGHLYGYTF.

The chain joins TRBV2 to TRBJ1-1; perhaps TRBD1 as D (5 bases). This CDR3 has 13 residues. In germline, CDR1 is SNHLY, CDR2 FYNNEI. The V gene lost 6 bases and the J gene lost 2 bases, with 10 bases spanning the gap. DNA of the CDR3: TGTGCCAGCAGGGGGCTTGGAAACACTGAAGCTTTCTTT. Amino acids: CASRGLGNTEAFF.

This chain joins TRBV5-1 and TRBJ2-7; weak D call: TRBD1 (5 bases). Trimming stripped 4 bases from V and 6 bases from J, with 23 bases between. This CDR3 comprises 16 residues. Germline-derived CDR1 and CDR2 are SGHRS and YFSETQ. CDR3 residues: CASSPTGQAPQGEQYF. The CDR3 bases are TGCGCCAGCAGCCCCACCGGCCAGGCCCCTCAGGGCGAGCAGTACTTC. Based on the CDR3 plus reference TRBV5-1 and TRBJ2-7, the full variable domain is KAGVTQTPRYLIKTRGQQVTLSCSPISGHRSVSWYQQTPGQGLQFLFEYFSETQRNKGNFPGRFSGRQFSNSRSEMNVSTLELGDSALYLCASSPTGQAPQGEQYFGPGTRLTVT.

This clone was observed once. The chain carries TRBV14 and TRBJ2-4; 7 bases match TRBD2. CDR1 and CDR2 (germline): SGHDN, FVKESK. This CDR3 is built from 18 residues. After removal of 3 bases from V and 0 bases from J, the junction contained 11 bases not matched to a gene. CDR3 residues: CASSHSGGFMTAKNIQYF. The DNA for the CDR3 is TGTGCCAGCAGCCACTCCGGGGGGTTCATGACAGCCAAAAACATTCAGTACTTC.

The chain joins TRBV27 to TRBJ2-7; 8 bases line up with TRBD1. V gave up 5 bases and J gave up 4 bases; unmatched junction bases: 10. The CDR3 sequence is 15 residues long. The V gene's germline CDR1 is MNHEY and CDR2 SMNVEV (reference sequence). DNA of the CDR3: TGTGCCAGCAGTCTCTCTAGGACAGGGAGGTACGAGCAGTACTTC. This gives the protein CASSLSRTGRYEQYF.

The chain employs TRBV7-2 and TRBJ2-3; 9 bases are shared with TRBD2. With V trimmed by 2 bases and J by 3 bases, 12 bases remained unmatched. The V gene's germline CDR1 is SGHTA and CDR2 FQGNSA. The CDR3 length is 18 residues. CDR3 in amino acids: CASSLRTRAGGRTDTQYF. As DNA, the CDR3 is TGTGCCAGCAGCTTACGGACCCGGGCGGGGGGGCGGACAGATACGCAGTATTTT. Filled out from reference TRBV7-2 and TRBJ2-3, the complete variable domain reads GAGVSQSPSNKVTEKGKDVELRCDPISGHTALYWYRQSLGQGLEFLIYFQGNSAPDKSGLPSDRFSAERTGGSVSTLTIQRTQQEDSAVYLCASSLRTRAGGRTDTQYFGPGTRLTVL.

The V call is TRBV11-1, the J call TRBJ2-4; 7 nucleotides match TRBD1. The V segment lost 5 bases and the J segment 7 bases; nucleotides outside the gene matches: 8. Germline CDR1 is SGHAT and CDR2 is FQDESV (reference sequence). The CDR3 runs 14 residues. CDR3 amino acids: CASSQWGRGNIQYF. CDR3 in DNA: TGTGCCAGCAGCCAGTGGGGCAGGGGGAACATTCAGTACTTC. The full variable domain, completed using reference TRBV11-1 and TRBJ2-4, is EAEVAQSPRYKITEKSQAVAFWCDPISGHATLYWYRQILGQGPELLVQFQDESVVDDSQLPKDRFSAERLKGVDSTLKIQPAELGDSAMYLCASSQWGRGNIQYFGAGTRLSVL.

Only one count was recorded for this clone. This chain connects TRBV7-2 to TRBJ2-5; weak D call: TRBD2 (6 bases). CDR1 is SGHTA and CDR2 is FQGNSA in the germline V gene. CDR3 length: 15 amino acids. V lost 1 base and J 5 bases, leaving 14 bases between the germline ends. CDR3 loop: CASSLVPGVTETQYF. The CDR3 coding sequence is TGTGCCAGCAGCTTAGTACCGGGAGTAACGGAGACCCAGTACTTC.

V gene TRBV9 combines with J gene TRBJ2-1; 7 nucleotides line up with TRBD1. Germline V lookup: CDR1 SGDLS, CDR2 YYNGEE. V lost 0 bases to trimming and J lost 9 bases; unmatched junction nucleotides: 6. The length of the CDR3 is 14 residues. The CDR3, as DNA: TGTGCCAGCAGCGTAGAAGGGGGCCGGTCTGAGCAGTTCTTC. As protein: CASSVEGGRSEQFF.

This clone has only a few counts. This chain's CDR3 is CASGRGQGASAGELFF. The CDR3, as DNA: TGCGCCAGCGGCAGGGGACAGGGGGCGTCGGCCGGGGAGCTGTTTTTT. The chain carries TRBV5-1 and TRBJ2-2; 12 nucleotides line up with TRBD1. This CDR3 is 16 amino acids long. V dropped 7 bases and J dropped 6; count of bases not matched to a gene: 10. The germline V gene encodes CDR1 SGHRS and CDR2 YFSETQ.

The chain uses TRBV7-9 and TRBJ2-1, with TRBD2 identical over 8 bases. Germline V gene lookup returns CDR1 SEHNR and CDR2 FQNEAQ (reference sequence). Germline trimming cut 2 bases from V and 4 bases from J; bases unmatched to any gene: 10. The length of the CDR3 is 17 residues. The CDR3 nucleotides are TGTGCCAGCAGCTTATCTGCAGTAGCGGGATTATACAATGAGCAGTTCTTC. It is translated as CASSLSAVAGLYNEQFF.

The chain uses TRBV15 and TRBJ2-7; 16 bases are a match to TRBD2. Germline V gives CDR1 LNHNV, CDR2 YYDKDF (reference sequence). The CDR3 extends over 19 amino acids. The V segment lost 0 bases and the J segment 1 base; nucleotides outside the gene matches: 6. The CDR3, as DNA: TGTGCCACCAGCAGAGATTATGGGGGACTAGCGGGAGGGTCCTACGAGCAGTACTTC. Translating it yields CATSRDYGGLAGGSYEQYF.

The V and J genes are TRBV7-2 and TRBJ2-5, with D perhaps TRBD2 (6 bases). Germline assignment: CDR1 SGHTA and CDR2 FQGNSA. The V end lost 3 bases, the J end lost 2 bases, and 13 bases lay between the germline ends. The CDR3 extends over 15 amino acids. CDR3 DNA sequence: TGTGCCAGCAGCTTCGGGGCGGGGAGTCAAGAGACCCAGTACTTC. Translation gives CASSFGAGSQETQYF.

The rearrangement joins TRBV6-1 to TRBJ2-6; 12 nucleotides line up with TRBD2. The V gene end was trimmed by 4 bases and the J gene end by 0 bases; junction bases not matched to a gene: 4. The CDR3 contains 18 residues. Germline V gene lookup returns CDR1 MNHNS and CDR2 SASEGT. CDR3 protein: CASSGLAGGPSGANVLTF. CDR3 nucleotide sequence: TGTGCCAGCAGTGGGCTAGCGGGAGGGCCCTCTGGGGCCAACGTCCTGACTTTC.

The rearrangement uses TRBV19 and TRBJ2-3; a weak D match, TRBD1 (5 bases). The CDR3 spans 14 residues. CDR1 and CDR2 (germline): LNHDA, SQIVND (reference sequence). Between the trimmed V and J ends, which lost 7 bases and 4 bases, there was a span of 15 bases. CDR3 in amino acids: CASKVGQRSDTQYF. The CDR3 DNA sequence: TGTGCCAGTAAGGTGGGGCAGAGATCAGATACGCAGTATTTT.

The chain is built from TRBV11-2 and TRBJ2-5; TRBD2 agrees at 8 bases. Unmatched junction bases numbered 11, after V lost 1 base and J lost 7 bases. The CDR3 totals 16 residues. Germline V gives CDR1 SGHAT, CDR2 FQNNGV. CDR3 sequence: CASSLVAGGVLGTQYF. The CDR3 DNA sequence: TGTGCCAGCAGCTTAGTGGCCGGGGGGGTCCTAGGGACCCAGTACTTC.

Many counts were recorded for this clone. The chain links TRBV11-2 to TRBJ1-5, with 7 bases matching TRBD1. This CDR3 comprises 14 residues. Germline assignment: CDR1 SGHAT and CDR2 FQNNGV. V trimming: 5 bases; J trimming: 4 bases; junction bases outside the gene matches: 5. The CDR3 loop reads CASSLGQTNQPQHF. In DNA, the CDR3 is TGTGCCAGCAGCCTGGGACAGACAAATCAGCCCCAGCATTTT.

The chain is built from TRBV7-9 and TRBJ1-2; D unresolved. Between the trimmed V and J ends, which lost 8 bases and 4 bases, there was a span of 8 bases. CDR3 size: 11 residues. CDR1 and CDR2 (germline): SEHNR, FQNEAQ (reference sequence). CDR3 in amino acids: CASRTGYGYTF. In DNA, the CDR3 is TGTGCCAGCCGAACGGGCTATGGCTACACCTTC. Full variable domain (rest looked up from reference TRBV7-9 and TRBJ1-2): DTGVSQNPRHKITKRGQNVTFRCDPISEHNRLYWYRQTLGQGPEFLTYFQNEAQLEKSRLLSDRFSAERPKGSFSTLEIQRTEQGDSAMYLCASRTGYGYTFGSGTRLTVV.

The genes are TRBV5-1 and TRBJ2-5; 8 bases are shared with TRBD2. CDR1 and CDR2 (germline): SGHRS, YFSETQ. This CDR3 spans 15 amino acids. Unmatched junction bases numbered 12, after V lost 6 bases and J lost 5 bases. The CDR3, as DNA: TGCGCCAGCAACTTCGGGAGGGGCGCGGGTGAGACCCAGTACTTC. This translates into CASNFGRGAGETQYF.

The rearrangement uses TRBV7-2 and TRBJ2-7, with D tentatively TRBD2 (6 bases). The germline V gene encodes CDR1 SGHTA and CDR2 FQGNSA. The CDR3 sequence is 13 residues long. V lost 1 base and J lost 5, with 9 bases in between. The CDR3 is CASSLGGLNEQYF. In nucleotides, the CDR3 is TGTGCCAGCAGCTTAGGGGGACTTAACGAGCAGTACTTC.

The chain has TRBV27 and TRBJ2-7; TRBD2 might be the D (5 bases). This CDR3 is 14 amino acids long. Deletions cut 8 bases from V and 0 bases from J, with 14 bases between. Germline V gene lookup returns CDR1 MNHEY and CDR2 SMNVEV (reference sequence). CDR3 in amino acids: CASRYGVLSYEQYF. CDR3 coding DNA: TGTGCCAGCCGTTACGGGGTACTCTCCTACGAGCAGTACTTC.

The rearrangement links TRBV19 to TRBJ1-1; TRBD1 matches 8 bases. Germline CDR1 LNHDA, CDR2 SQIVND (reference sequence). V was clipped by 4 bases and J by 6 bases; unmatched bases: 7. The CDR3 is 14 residues long. Written as DNA, the CDR3 is TGTGCCAGTAGTACCGGACAGGGTGCTTCTGAAGCTTTCTTT. This sequence encodes CASSTGQGASEAFF.

The rearrangement uses TRBV6-6 and TRBJ1-4, with D perhaps TRBD1 (6 bases). The CDR3 runs to 15 residues. V lost 2 bases and J 8 bases, leaving 15 bases between the germline ends. Germline V gene sequence: CDR1 MNHNY, CDR2 SVGAGI (reference sequence). DNA of the CDR3: TGTGCCAGCAGTTACGGGGACATGAGGCGAGAAAAACTGTTTTTT. This gives the protein CASSYGDMRREKLFF.

This clone was observed a handful of times. The chain is built from TRBV19 and TRBJ1-5; D possibly corresponds to TRBD1 (6 bases). Trimming left V 4 bases short and J 9 bases short, with 19 bases between. The germline CDR1 and CDR2 sequences are LNHDA and SQIVND (reference sequence). This CDR3 has 15 amino acids. Here the CDR3 DNA reads TGTGCCAGTAGTAACGAGGACAGCAGCCGTGGGCCCCAGCATTTT. Translating gives CASSNEDSSRGPQHF.

The J gene is TRBJ2-5, the V gene TRBV10-3; D not certain. Trimming took 3 bases from V and 2 from J, leaving 16 bases between them. From germline, CDR1 is ENHRY and CDR2 SYGVKD. The CDR3 spans 16 residues. CDR3 nucleotides: TGTGCCATCAGTGAACGAAACGAGGCCTGGCAAGAGACCCAGTACTTC. Translation gives CAISERNEAWQETQYF.